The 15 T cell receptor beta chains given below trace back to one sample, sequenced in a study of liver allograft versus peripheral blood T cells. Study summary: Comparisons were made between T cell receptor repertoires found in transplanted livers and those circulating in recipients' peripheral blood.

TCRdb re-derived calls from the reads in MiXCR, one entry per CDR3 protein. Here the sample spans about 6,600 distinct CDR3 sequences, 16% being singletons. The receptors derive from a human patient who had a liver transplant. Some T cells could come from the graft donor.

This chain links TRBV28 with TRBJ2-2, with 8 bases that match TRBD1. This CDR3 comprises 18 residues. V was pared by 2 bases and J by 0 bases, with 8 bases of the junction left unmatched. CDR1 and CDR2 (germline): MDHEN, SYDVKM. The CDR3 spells CASSLPLPDRANTGELFF. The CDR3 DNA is TGTGCCAGCAGTTTACCCCTCCCGGACAGGGCGAACACCGGGGAGCTGTTTTTT.

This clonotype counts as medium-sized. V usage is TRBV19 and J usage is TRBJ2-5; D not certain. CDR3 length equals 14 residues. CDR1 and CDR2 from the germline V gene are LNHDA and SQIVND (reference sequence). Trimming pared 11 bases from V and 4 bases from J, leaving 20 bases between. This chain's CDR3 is CAGLDTPQPETQYF. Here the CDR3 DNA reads TGTGCCGGGTTAGACACCCCCCAGCCAGAGACCCAGTACTTC. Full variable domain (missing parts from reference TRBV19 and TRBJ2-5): DGGITQSPKYLFRKEGQNVTLSCEQNLNHDAMYWYRQDPGQGLRLIYYSQIVNDFQKGDIAEGYSVSREKKESFPLTVTSAQKNPTAFYLCAGLDTPQPETQYFGPGTRLLVL.

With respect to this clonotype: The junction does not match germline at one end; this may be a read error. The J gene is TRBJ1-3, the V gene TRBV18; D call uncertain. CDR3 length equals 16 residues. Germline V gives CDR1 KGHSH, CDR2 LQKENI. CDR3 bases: TGTACCAGCTCACCACCGACCGGATACTCTGGAAACACCATATATTTT. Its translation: CTSSPPTGYSGNTIYF.

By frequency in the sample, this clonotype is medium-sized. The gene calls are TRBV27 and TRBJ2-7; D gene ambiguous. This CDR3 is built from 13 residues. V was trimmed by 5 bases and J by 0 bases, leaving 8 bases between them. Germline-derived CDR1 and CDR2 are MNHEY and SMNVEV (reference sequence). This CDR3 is CASSATTSYEQYF. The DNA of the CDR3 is TGTGCCAGCAGTGCGACAACCTCCTACGAGCAGTACTTC.

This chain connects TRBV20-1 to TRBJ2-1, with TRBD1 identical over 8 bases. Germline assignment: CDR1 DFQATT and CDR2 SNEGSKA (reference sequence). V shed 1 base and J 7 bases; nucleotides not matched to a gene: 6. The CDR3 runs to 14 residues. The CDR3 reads CSARVGTGRNEQFF. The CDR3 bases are TGCAGTGCTAGAGTCGGGACAGGCAGGAATGAGCAGTTCTTC.

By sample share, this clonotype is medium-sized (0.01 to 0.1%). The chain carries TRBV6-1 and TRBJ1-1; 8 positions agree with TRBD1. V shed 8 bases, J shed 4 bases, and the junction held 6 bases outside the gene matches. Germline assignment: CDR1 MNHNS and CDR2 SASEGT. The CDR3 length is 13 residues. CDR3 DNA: TGTGCCAGCGATAGCGGACAGGGCACTGAAGCTTTCTTT. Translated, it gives CASDSGQGTEAFF.

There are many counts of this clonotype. In nucleotides, the CDR3 is TGCAGTGCTAGAGATACAGGGACTTATTCACCCCTCCACTTT. As protein: CSARDTGTYSPLHF. The chain couples TRBV20-1 to TRBJ1-6; D is perhaps TRBD1 (6 bases). Deletions cut 0 bases from V and 8 bases from J, with 11 bases between. Germline assignment: CDR1 DFQATT and CDR2 SNEGSKA (reference sequence). CDR3 length: 14 amino acids.

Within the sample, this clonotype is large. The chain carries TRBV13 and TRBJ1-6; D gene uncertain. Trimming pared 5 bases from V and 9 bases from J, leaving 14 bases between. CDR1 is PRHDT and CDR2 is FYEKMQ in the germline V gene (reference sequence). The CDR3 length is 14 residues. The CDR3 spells CASSRRDVGSPLHF. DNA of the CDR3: TGTGCCAGCAGCCGCCGAGATGTTGGTTCACCCCTCCACTTT.

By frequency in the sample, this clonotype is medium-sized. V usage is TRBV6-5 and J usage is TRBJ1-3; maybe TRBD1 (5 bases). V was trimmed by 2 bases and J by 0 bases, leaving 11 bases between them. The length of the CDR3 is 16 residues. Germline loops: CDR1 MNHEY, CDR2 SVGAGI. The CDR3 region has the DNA TGTGCCAGCAGTTACAGTACAGGCGGCTCTGGAAACACCATATATTTT. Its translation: CASSYSTGGSGNTIYF.

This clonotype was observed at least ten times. The CDR3 loop reads CASSIIGRVRAREQFF. The CDR3 DNA reads as TGTGCCAGTAGTATTATAGGCAGGGTAAGGGCGAGGGAGCAGTTCTTC. V gene TRBV19 combines with J gene TRBJ2-1, with D tentatively TRBD1 (5 bases). Trimming removed 3 bases from V and 10 bases from J, with 22 bases in between. Germline V gene lookup returns CDR1 LNHDA and CDR2 SQIVND (reference sequence). This CDR3 has 16 amino acids.

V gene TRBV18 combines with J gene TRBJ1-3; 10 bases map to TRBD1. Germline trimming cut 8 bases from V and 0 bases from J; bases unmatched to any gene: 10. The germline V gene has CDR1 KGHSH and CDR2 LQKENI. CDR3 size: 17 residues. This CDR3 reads CASATGTGAISGNTIYF. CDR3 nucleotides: TGTGCCAGCGCAACCGGGACAGGGGCTATCTCTGGAAACACCATATATTTT. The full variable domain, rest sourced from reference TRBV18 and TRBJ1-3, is NAGVMQNPRHLVRRRGQEARLRCSPMKGHSHVYWYRQLPEEGLKFMVYLQKENIIDESGMPKERFSAEFPKEGPSILRIQQVVRGDSAAYFCASATGTGAISGNTIYFGEGSWLTVV.

This CDR3 is CATSESAGKAEQFF. DNA of the CDR3: TGTGCCACCAGTGAGTCAGCGGGTAAGGCTGAGCAGTTCTTC. The chain uses TRBV24-1 and TRBJ2-1; a possible D gene is TRBD2 (6 bases). The CDR3 contains 14 residues. The germline V gene encodes CDR1 KGHDR and CDR2 SFDVKD. V was clipped by 4 bases and J by 9 bases, with 15 bases between them.

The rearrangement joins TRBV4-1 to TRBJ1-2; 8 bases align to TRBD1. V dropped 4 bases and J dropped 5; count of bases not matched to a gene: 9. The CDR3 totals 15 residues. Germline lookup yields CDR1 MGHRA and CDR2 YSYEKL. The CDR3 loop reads CASSPRTGSGYGYTF. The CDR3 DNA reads TGCGCCAGCAGCCCGCGGACAGGGTCAGGTTATGGCTACACCTTC.

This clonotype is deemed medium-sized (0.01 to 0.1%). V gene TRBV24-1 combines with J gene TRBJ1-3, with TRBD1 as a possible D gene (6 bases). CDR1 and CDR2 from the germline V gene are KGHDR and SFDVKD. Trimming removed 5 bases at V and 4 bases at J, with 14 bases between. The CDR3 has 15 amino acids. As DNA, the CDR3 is TGTGCCACCAGTGGCCACAGGGCTTCGGGAAACACCATATATTTT. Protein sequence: CATSGHRASGNTIYF.

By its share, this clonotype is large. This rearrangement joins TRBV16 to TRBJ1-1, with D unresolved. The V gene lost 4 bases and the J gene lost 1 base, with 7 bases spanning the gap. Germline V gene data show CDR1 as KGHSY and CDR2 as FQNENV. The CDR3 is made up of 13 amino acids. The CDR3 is CASSPYKNTEAFF. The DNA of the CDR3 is TGTGCCAGCAGCCCCTACAAGAACACTGAAGCTTTCTTT. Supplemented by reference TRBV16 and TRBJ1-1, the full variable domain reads GEEVAQTPKHLVRGEGQKAKLYCAPIKGHSYVFWYQQVLKNEFKFLISFQNENVFDETGMPKERFSAKCLPNSPCSLEIQATKLEDSAVYFCASSPYKNTEAFFGQGTRLTVV.